These 28 T cell receptor beta chains were sequenced from one sample in a study of beta chain features in type 1 diabetes. Isolated RNA was reverse transcribed in full, so expressed TCRB transcripts were sequenced. Produced via immunoSEQ multiplex PCR; TCRdb's table is partial and in-frame only. Counted here are nearly 250,000 clones, 68% occurring once; the ten biggest clones make up approximately 0.05%. Sequenced input: naive CD4+ T cells from blood. These receptor sequences come from a man in his thirties or forties in good health.

The V call is TRBV23-1, the J call TRBJ1-2; a possible D gene is TRBD1 (5 bases). TRBV23-1 is known as an ORF, though its function is uncertain. This CDR3 is built from 14 residues. V dropped 0 bases and J dropped 7 bases, with 12 bases sitting between them. CDR3 DNA sequence: TGCGCCAGCAGTCAATCTATCAGGGTCGGTGGCTACACCTTC. It is translated as CASSQSIRVGGYTF.

This chain links TRBV2 with TRBJ2-6; D is ambiguous. Trimming took 7 bases from V and 1 from J, leaving 8 bases between them. This CDR3 contains 14 residues. Germline CDR1 and CDR2: SNHLY and FYNNEI. Here the CDR3 DNA reads TGTGCCAGCAATAGGGATTCTGGGGCCAACGTCCTGACTTTC. Protein: CASNRDSGANVLTF.

This rearrangement joins TRBV29-1 to TRBJ2-2, with D unresolved. The CDR3 length is 12 residues. The germline gives CDR1 SQVTM, CDR2 ANQGSEA. V shed 7 bases and J shed 6 bases, with 12 bases lying between them. The CDR3 DNA sequence: TGCAGCGCCCAAAAGGGTTCCGGGGAGCTGTTTTTT. This translates into CSAQKGSGELFF.

The chain recombines TRBV2 with TRBJ2-3; 8 bases line up with TRBD1. After removal of 6 bases from V and 3 bases from J, the junction contained 8 bases not matched to a gene. This CDR3 contains 15 residues. Germline loops: CDR1 SNHLY, CDR2 FYNNEI. As DNA, the CDR3 is TGTGCCAGCAGCGACAGGGGCAATCCAACAGATACGCAGTATTTT. Amino acid sequence: CASSDRGNPTDTQYF.

This clone was observed once. The chain recombines TRBV25-1 with TRBJ1-6; D ambiguous. CDR1 and CDR2 from the germline V gene are MGHDK and SYGVNS. Deletions cut 4 bases from V and 10 bases from J, with 11 bases between. This CDR3 contains 13 residues. The DNA for the CDR3 is TGTGCCAGCAGTGCCGGGAAAGGGTCACCCCTCCACTTT. It specifies CASSAGKGSPLHF.

This clone was observed once. This chain uses TRBV28 with TRBJ2-5; 7 bases are a match to TRBD2. With 4 bases clipped from V and 5 bases from J, the junction kept 13 bases outside the gene matches. Per the germline V gene, CDR1 is MDHEN and CDR2 is SYDVKM. CDR3 length equals 16 residues. DNA of the CDR3: TGTGCCAGCAGTTCCTCGGCGGGCGGGAGATCTGAGACCCAGTACTTC. Residues: CASSSSAGGRSETQYF.

This clone has only one observation. The V call is TRBV10-3, the J call TRBJ2-2, with 7 bases lining up with TRBD1. The V and J ends lost 4 bases and 3 bases, in that order; junction bases with no gene match: 5. Germline V lookup: CDR1 ENHRY, CDR2 SYGVKD. The CDR3 runs to 15 residues. CDR3 bases: TGTGCCATCAGTGGAGGACAGGATCACACCGGGGAGCTGTTTTTT. It specifies CAISGGQDHTGELFF.

The sample holds a few counts of this clone. This chain links TRBV7-8 with TRBJ2-1; TRBD1 aligns across 8 bases. The CDR3 is made up of 15 amino acids. Germline V CDR1 and CDR2: SGHVS, FQNEAQ. Trimming removed 3 bases from V and 7 bases from J; junction bases left unmatched: 8. This chain's CDR3 is CASSLDRVRVNEQFF. The CDR3 DNA follows: TGTGCCAGCAGCTTGGACAGGGTAAGGGTTAATGAGCAGTTCTTC.

This clone has more than one count but fewer than ten. This rearrangement joins TRBV28 to TRBJ2-1; 14 bases agree with TRBD2. Trimming cost V 6 bases and J 6 bases; bases outside gene matches: 4. The CDR3 contains 15 residues. CDR1 and CDR2 (germline): MDHEN, SYDVKM. The CDR3 here is CASSPGTSGSNEQFF. The CDR3, as DNA: TGTGCCAGCAGCCCCGGGACTAGCGGGAGCAATGAGCAGTTCTTC.

The chain recombines TRBV5-4 with TRBJ2-5; D may be TRBD1 (5 bases). The CDR3 has 14 amino acids. Looked up from germline, CDR1 is SGHNT and CDR2 is YYREEE (reference sequence). V lost 1 base and J 4 bases, leaving 11 bases between the germline ends. For the CDR3, the DNA is TGTGCCAGCAGCTTGAAGTCAGGGCGAGAGACCCAGTACTTC. Translated: CASSLKSGRETQYF.

This sequence joins TRBV30 and TRBJ2-7, with 7 bases lining up with TRBD2. This CDR3 spans 15 amino acids. The germline gives CDR1 GTSNPN, CDR2 SVGIG (reference sequence). J lost 4 bases, V lost 2 bases, and 11 bases had no gene match. The CDR3, as DNA: TGTGCCTGGAGTCAACAGCCGGGACTACTTTACGAGCAGTACTTC. Protein: CAWSQQPGLLYEQYF.

This chain connects TRBV7-2 to TRBJ2-4; D possibly matches TRBD1 or TRBD2 (5 bases each). The length of the CDR3 is 15 residues. V lost 5 bases to trimming and J lost 9 bases, with 20 bases between them. Germline V lookup: CDR1 SGHTA, CDR2 FQGNSA. The CDR3 loop is CASSPPLGERSIQYF. CDR3 nucleotide sequence: TGTGCCAGCAGCCCCCCTTTGGGGGAGAGGAGCATTCAGTACTTC.

This clone has only a few counts. The rearrangement uses TRBV6-6 and TRBJ2-5; D is unclear. CDR1 MNHNY and CDR2 SVGAGI come from the germline V gene (reference sequence). Between the trimmed V and J ends, which lost 2 bases and 1 base, there was a span of 5 bases. The CDR3 extends over 13 amino acids. CDR3 nucleotide sequence: TGTGCCAGCAGTTACGGGGTCCAAGAGACCCAGTACTTC. Translated: CASSYGVQETQYF.

The rearrangement uses TRBV18 and TRBJ2-3, with unresolved D. The germline V and J ends were trimmed by 2 bases and 2 bases, with 11 bases remaining between them. CDR1 is KGHSH, CDR2 LQKENI, per germline. The CDR3 runs to 15 residues. CDR3 in amino acids: CASSPTTSYTDTQYF. The CDR3 DNA sequence: TGTGCCAGCTCACCAACGACTTCATACACAGATACGCAGTATTTT. The whole variable domain, filled in from reference TRBV18 and TRBJ2-3, reads NAGVMQNPRHLVRRRGQEARLRCSPMKGHSHVYWYRQLPEEGLKFMVYLQKENIIDESGMPKERFSAEFPKEGPSILRIQQVVRGDSAAYFCASSPTTSYTDTQYFGPGTRLTVL.

This clone was seen a handful of times. The CDR3 sequence: CASSVGVSGSTEQYF. CDR3 in DNA: TGTGCCAGCAGCGTAGGGGTTAGCGGGAGTACCGAGCAGTACTTC. The chain joins TRBV9 to TRBJ2-7; TRBD2 agrees at 9 bases. The CDR3 spans 15 residues. V shed 0 bases, J shed 6 bases, and the junction held 7 bases outside the gene matches. From germline, CDR1 is SGDLS and CDR2 YYNGEE.

This chain joins TRBV15 and TRBJ2-3, with D tentatively TRBD1 or TRBD2 (6 bases each). The CDR3 has 14 amino acids. Germline-derived CDR1 and CDR2 are LNHNV and YYDKDF (reference sequence). Trimming left V 8 bases short and J 2 bases short, with 14 bases between. The CDR3 is CATRLGGVTDTQYF. The CDR3 bases are TGTGCCACCCGACTAGGGGGTGTCACAGATACGCAGTATTTT.

This clone was detected once. The genes are TRBV13 and TRBJ2-5, with a weak D call TRBD2 (6 bases). The CDR3 spans 14 residues. CDR1 is PRHDT, CDR2 FYEKMQ, per germline (reference sequence). Trimming pared 3 bases from V and 5 bases from J, leaving 13 bases between. The DNA for the CDR3 is TGTGCCAGCAGCTTCGGTGACCGGGAGGAGACCCAGTACTTC. It yields the protein CASSFGDREETQYF. Based on the CDR3 plus reference TRBV13 and TRBJ2-5, the full variable domain is AAGVIQSPRHLIKEKRETATLKCYPIPRHDTVYWYQQGPGQDPQFLISFYEKMQSDKGSIPDRFSAQQFSDYHSELNMSSLELGDSALYFCASSFGDREETQYFGPGTRLLVL.

This clone occurred a few times. The chain couples TRBV7-2 to TRBJ2-3; no firm D call. With 2 bases removed from V and 1 base from J, the gap between germline ends came to 7 bases. This CDR3 is 14 amino acids long. Germline CDR1 and CDR2: SGHTA and FQGNSA. CDR3: CASSLRPGTDTQYF. Here the CDR3 DNA reads TGTGCCAGCAGCTTACGCCCGGGCACAGATACGCAGTATTTT.

The chain carries TRBV7-9 and TRBJ2-3, with 10 bases matching TRBD2. J lost 6 bases, V lost 6 bases, and 9 bases had no gene match. This CDR3 spans 15 amino acids. Germline CDR1 reads SEHNR; CDR2 reads FQNEAQ (reference sequence). CDR3 coding DNA: TGTGCCAGCAGGCAACCGGGACTAGCGTGGGATACGCAGTATTTT. This sequence encodes CASRQPGLAWDTQYF. The variable domain in full, completed from reference TRBV7-9 and TRBJ2-3, reads DTGVSQNPRHKITKRGQNVTFRCDPISEHNRLYWYRQTLGQGPEFLTYFQNEAQLEKSRLLSDRFSAERPKGSFSTLEIQRTEQGDSAMYLCASRQPGLAWDTQYFGPGTRLTVL.

The chain uses TRBV29-1 and TRBJ1-2; D uncertain. From germline, CDR1 is SQVTM and CDR2 ANQGSEA. Deletions cut 5 bases from V and 7 bases from J, with 14 bases between. The CDR3 contains 12 residues. The CDR3 DNA is TGCAGCGTTTTAAGGTCCTCGAGTGGCTACACCTTC. Its protein is CSVLRSSSGYTF.

The chain uses TRBV7-9 and TRBJ2-1; 8 bases align to TRBD1. The CDR3 sequence is 15 residues long. V shed 7 bases and J 4 bases; nucleotides not matched to a gene: 9. Germline CDR1 reads SEHNR; CDR2 reads FQNEAQ (reference sequence). CDR3 nucleotides: TGTGCCAGCAAGATAGGGACAGGCAATTACAATGAGCAGTTCTTC. Translating it yields CASKIGTGNYNEQFF.

The rearrangement joins TRBV29-1 to TRBJ2-7; TRBD2 matches 9 bases. The germline gives CDR1 SQVTM, CDR2 ANQGSEA. This CDR3 is 15 amino acids long. V trimming: 3 bases; J trimming: 2 bases; junction bases outside the gene matches: 8. In DNA, the CDR3 is TGCAGCGTTGATGGCGGGAGGGCCGATCCCTACGAGCAGTACTTC. Its translation: CSVDGGRADPYEQYF.

The chain is built from TRBV15 and TRBJ2-5, with D possibly matching TRBD1 (5 bases). This CDR3 comprises 12 residues. The V and J ends lost 3 bases and 3 bases respectively, with 5 bases between them. CDR1 is LNHNV, CDR2 YYDKDF, per germline (reference sequence). The CDR3 loop is CATSRTEETQYF. CDR3 sequence (DNA): TGTGCCACCAGCAGGACAGAAGAGACCCAGTACTTC.

This clone was seen more than once but under ten times. The V gene is TRBV30, the J gene TRBJ2-6; D may be TRBD1 (5 bases). The CDR3 sequence is 13 residues long. V was clipped by 6 bases and J by 0 bases, with 6 bases between them. Germline CDR1 GTSNPN, CDR2 SVGIG (reference sequence). In DNA form, the CDR3 reads TGTGCCTGCGACAGCTCTGGGGCCAACGTCCTGACTTTC. This translates into CACDSSGANVLTF.

This clone was seen a few times. V gene TRBV15 combines with J gene TRBJ2-5; tentative D call: TRBD2 (6 bases). Germline CDR1 reads LNHNV; CDR2 reads YYDKDF (reference sequence). The CDR3 has 15 amino acids. V lost 4 bases to trimming and J lost 4 bases, with 16 bases between them. In DNA, the CDR3 is TGTGCCACCAGCACCCGGGCCTGGAGGGGAGAGACCCAGTACTTC. This codes for CATSTRAWRGETQYF.

The V and J genes are TRBV18 and TRBJ1-6; 9 nucleotides line up with TRBD1. The germline CDR1 and CDR2 sequences are KGHSH and LQKENI. The J segment lost 9 bases and the V segment lost 5 bases, leaving 2 bases of the junction unmatched. CDR3 length: 13 amino acids. CDR3 nucleotides: TGTGCCAGCTCAGAGGACAGGGGTTCACCCCTCCACTTT. This encodes CASSEDRGSPLHF.

Worth noting for this clone: The sample holds other DNA sequences that translate to the same CDR3. J is TRBJ2-7 and V is TRBV29-1, with 7 nucleotides matching TRBD2. J was trimmed by 0 bases and V by 7 bases; bases with no gene match: 6. The CDR3 totals 13 residues. The germline V gene encodes CDR1 SQVTM and CDR2 ANQGSEA. CDR3: CSATGTISYEQYF. CDR3 coding DNA: TGCAGCGCAACCGGGACTATCTCCTACGAGCAGTACTTC.

This clone was seen a single time. The sample carries other DNA sequences with the same CDR3. The chain recombines TRBV6-6 with TRBJ2-3; 9 positions match TRBD1. V gave up 9 bases and J gave up 3 bases; unmatched junction bases: 4. This CDR3 has 13 amino acids. Germline CDR1 MNHNY, CDR2 SVGAGI (reference sequence). CDR3 residues: CASSDRGTDTQYF. Here the CDR3 DNA reads TGTGCCAGTTCGGACAGGGGTACAGATACGCAGTATTTT.